Listed below are T cell receptor beta chains from one sample, sequenced in a study of cytomegalovirus exposure and HLA in healthy donors. The assay was immunoSEQ multiplex PCR, and TCRdb's table has in-frame clones only and misses some. This table holds some 48,000 clones. The sample was PBMCs. These receptor sequences come from a male donor in good health and CMV-seropositive. The CDR3 runs from the conserved cysteine through the conserved F or W. Each record gives: J gene, V gene, D gene, CDR3 DNA, CDR3 protein. A D gene is named only where the DNA matches it firmly.

>TRBJ2-7|TRBV7-2|-
TGTGCCAGCGGTCGTGAGGTGGCCTACGAGCAGTACTTC
CASGREVAYEQYF
>TRBJ1-1|TRBV2|-
TGTGCCAGCAGGGATTGGGCCCACACTGAAGCTTTCTTT
CASRDWAHTEAFF
>TRBJ2-1|TRBV9|TRBD2
TGTGCCAGCAGCCCCCGACTAGCGGGGGGGATTGAGCAGTTCTTC
CASSPRLAGGIEQFF
>TRBJ1-2|TRBV5-4|-
TGTGCCAGCACTAAAGATCTGTATGGCTACACCTTC
CASTKDLYGYTF
>TRBJ2-4|TRBV15|TRBD1
TGTGCCACCAGCACCTATTACGGGACAGGGGAATCTCTAGCCAAAAACATTCAGTACTTC
CATSTYYGTGESLAKNIQYF
>TRBJ2-7|TRBV6-5|-
TGTGCCAGCAGTTTCGGGATAGGGCACTACGAGCAGTACTTC
CASSFGIGHYEQYF
>TRBJ2-1|TRBV30|-
TGTGCCTGGAGTGTATCACCGGGAGAGAGATACAATGAGCAGTTCTTC
CAWSVSPGERYNEQFF
>TRBJ2-7|TRBV27|TRBD2
TGTGCCAGCAGTTTATTCTCATGGACTAGCTGGGTCGAGCAGTACTTC
CASSLFSWTSWVEQYF
>TRBJ2-3|TRBV4-3|TRBD2
TGCGCCAGCAGCTCCCTGCTAGCGGGGTTTAGTTCGGCCACAGATACGCAGTATTTT
CASSSLLAGFSSATDTQYF
>TRBJ1-2|TRBV29-1|TRBD1
TGCAGCGTCACAGGGGGCCTCGGAGTAGACTATGGCTACACCTTC
CSVTGGLGVDYGYTF
>TRBJ1-2|TRBV6-1|-
TGTGCCAGCAGTGAAATTTGGGCGGGGGGCTATGGCTACACCTTC
CASSEIWAGGYGYTF
>TRBJ1-2|TRBV5-4|TRBD1
TGTGCCAGCAGCCCTCCGGGACAGGGGGTCTTC
CASSPPGQGVF
>TRBJ2-7|TRBV6-1|-
TGTGCCAGCACCACTGGGGCGCTGGGTTCCTACGAGCAGTACTTC
CASTTGALGSYEQYF
>TRBJ1-1|TRBV5-6|-
TGTGCCAGCAGCTCGACAGGCCACGGTAACACTGAAGCTTTCTTT
CASSSTGHGNTEAFF
>TRBJ2-7|TRBV7-2|-
TGTGCCAGCAGCTTCTTGGGGGGCTCCTACGAGCAGTACTTC
CASSFLGGSYEQYF
>TRBJ1-2|TRBV6-5|-
TGTGCCAGCAGACAGGGTAATGAGGTCTACTATGGCTACACCTTC
CASRQGNEVYYGYTF
>TRBJ2-7|TRBV5-1|TRBD1
TGCGCCAGCAGCTTACGACAGGGGTCTCGATACGAGCAGTACTTC
CASSLRQGSRYEQYF
>TRBJ2-1|TRBV19|-
TGTGCCAGTAGTATCAGACGGAACTACTCCTACAATGAGCAGTTCTTC
CASSIRRNYSYNEQFF
>TRBJ2-7|TRBV18|-
TGTGCCAGCTCACCAGGGTCAAGGGCGGGACAGATGACGGGGCGAGCCTACGAGCAGTACTTC
CASSPGSRAGQMTGRAYEQYF
>TRBJ2-5|TRBV5-6|TRBD1
TGTGCCAGCAGCTTTTACAGGGGGCCTGAGACCCAGTACTTC
CASSFYRGPETQYF
>TRBJ1-2|TRBV7-9|-
TGTGCCAGCAGCGTTAGTGGCAACAGGGTCGATGGCTACACCTTC
CASSVSGNRVDGYTF
>TRBJ1-2|TRBV7-2|TRBD1
TGTGCCAGCAGCCCAAGGACAGGGGGGGACTATGGCTACACCTTC
CASSPRTGGDYGYTF
>TRBJ2-5|TRBV10-3|-
TGTGCCAGCAGCCCCGGACAGAACCAAGAGACCCAGTACTTC
CASSPGQNQETQYF
>TRBJ2-7|TRBV28|TRBD1
TGTGCCAGCAGTTTACCCCCTTATGACAGGGTCTACTACGAGCAGTACTTC
CASSLPPYDRVYYEQYF
>TRBJ2-1|TRBV7-2|TRBD2
TGTGCCAGCAGCTTAATTGGCGGGGGGGGCTACAATGAGCAGTTCTTC
CASSLIGGGGYNEQFF
>TRBJ2-2|TRBV27|TRBD1
TGTGCCAGCAGCCACAGGGGGGCCGGGGAGCTGTTTTTT
CASSHRGAGELFF
>TRBJ2-7|TRBV6-5|TRBD2
TGTGCCAGCAGCCCGGGGGGTACACACGAGCAGTACTTC
CASSPGGTHEQYF
>TRBJ2-1|TRBV29-1|-
TGCAGCGTCCAAGGGGGGGAAAAATCTAATGAGCAGTTCTTC
CSVQGGEKSNEQFF
>TRBJ1-2|TRBV4-3|-
TGCGCCAGCAGCCCGACCTTTCTGGACAGTCCCAGCTATGGCTACACCTTC
CASSPTFLDSPSYGYTF
>TRBJ1-3|TRBV7-3|-
TGTGCCAGCAGCTTAACCGGGGGTGGAAACACCATATATTTT
CASSLTGGGNTIYF
>TRBJ1-2|TRBV6-5|TRBD1
TGTGCCAGCAGACCAGGGGGCGCGGTCTATGGCTACACCTTC
CASRPGGAVYGYTF
>TRBJ2-7|TRBV27|-
TGTGCCAGCAGTTTAAATGGAGGGAGCGCCTACGAGCAGTACTTC
CASSLNGGSAYEQYF
>TRBJ2-1|TRBV27|-
TGTGCCAGCAGTATAACAGGGACGGGCAATGAGCAGTTCTTC
CASSITGTGNEQFF
>TRBJ2-5|TRBV10-3|TRBD1
TGTGCCATCAGCGACCGGGACAGTCACCAAGAGACCCAGTACTTC
CAISDRDSHQETQYF
>TRBJ2-3|TRBV10-1|-
TGCGCCCACCAAGCTGCAACCCGCACAGATACGCAGTATTTT
CAHQAATRTDTQYF
>TRBJ2-7|TRBV10-3|-
TGTGCCATCAGTGATGGGGGCGCTTTGGACGAGCAGTACTTC
CAISDGGALDEQYF
>TRBJ2-5|TRBV28|-
TGTGCCAGCAGTCCCCCTCAAGAGACCCAGTACTTC
CASSPPQETQYF
>TRBJ2-2|TRBV6-5|-
TGTGCCAGCAGTTACGGGAGGAACACCGGGGAGCTGTTTTTT
CASSYGRNTGELFF
>TRBJ1-4|TRBV11-1|-
TGTGCCAGCAGCTCCCCCACAGCCTCTAATGAAAAACTGTTTTTT
CASSSPTASNEKLFF
>TRBJ2-6|TRBV14|-
TGTGCCAGCAGCCCCCAGTGGACTCGCTCTGGGGCCAACGTCCTGACTTTC
CASSPQWTRSGANVLTF
>TRBJ1-2|TRBV28|TRBD1
TGTGCCAGCAGTTTCCCTCCCGGGACAGGATATGGCTACACCTTC
CASSFPPGTGYGYTF
>TRBJ1-2|TRBV7-8|TRBD1
TGTGCCAGCAGCTTTAGCGGACAGGGGGGGTATGGCTACACCTTC
CASSFSGQGGYGYTF
>TRBJ1-5|TRBV27|-
TGTGCCAGCAGTATTAAACAGGGTTGGGATCAGCCCCAGCATTTT
CASSIKQGWDQPQHF
>TRBJ2-2|TRBV7-9|TRBD2
TGTGCCAGCAGCGCCCCCTGGGCGGGGGGTAACACCGGGGAGCTGTTTTTT
CASSAPWAGGNTGELFF
>TRBJ1-2|TRBV5-5|TRBD1
TGTGCCAGCAGCTTGGCAGGACAGGGGGGAGGCTACACCTTC
CASSLAGQGGGYTF
>TRBJ2-1|TRBV19|-
TGTGCCAGTACCGGACTGAACTCCTACAATGAGCAGTTCTTC
CASTGLNSYNEQFF
>TRBJ2-2|TRBV5-8|TRBD1
TGTGCCAGCAGCCTGACAGGGATCGGGGAGCTGTTTTTT
CASSLTGIGELFF
>TRBJ2-7|TRBV7-3|TRBD1
TGTGCCAGCAGCAAACAGGGGGCCCCCTACGAGCAGTACTTC
CASSKQGAPYEQYF
>TRBJ2-3|TRBV4-2|-
TGTGCCAGCAGGACGACTAGCACAGATACGCAGTATTTT
CASRTTSTDTQYF
>TRBJ2-5|TRBV2|-
TGTGCCAGCAGACCTGAGGGTACGGTGGCCCAGTACTTC
CASRPEGTVAQYF
>TRBJ1-2|TRBV6-4|TRBD1
TGTGCCAGCAGTGGGGCTCAGGGGGGCCCAGGGATCGCTAACTATGGCTACACCTTC
CASSGAQGGPGIANYGYTF
>TRBJ1-6|TRBV30|TRBD1
TGTGCCTGGAGTGAGCAGGGGGTTTCACCCCTCCACTTT
CAWSEQGVSPLHF
>TRBJ2-2|TRBV7-3|TRBD1
TGTGCCAGCAACAGACAGGGACCCGGGGAGCTGTTTTTT
CASNRQGPGELFF
>TRBJ2-7|TRBV5-1|-
TGCGCCAGCAGCTTGTCGGCTCGATGGGGGCAGTCGGGCGAGCAGTACTTC
CASSLSARWGQSGEQYF
>TRBJ2-3|TRBV18|-
TGTGCCAGCTCACCACCCCAAGGGAGTAAGGATACGCAGTATTTT
CASSPPQGSKDTQYF
>TRBJ1-2|TRBV18|-
TGTGCCAGCTCGGTCCAGGGGCCAACTCGTGGCTACACCTTC
CASSVQGPTRGYTF
>TRBJ1-3|TRBV2|-
TGTGCCAGCAGTTCTACGTACTCTGGAAACACCATATATTTT
CASSSTYSGNTIYF
>TRBJ2-3|TRBV28|TRBD2
TGTGCCAGTCTAAGCGGGGGGGCTTCAGATACGCAGTATTTT
CASLSGGASDTQYF